Below are 6 T cell receptor beta chains sequenced from a single sample in a study of T cell changes during pregnancy in multiple sclerosis. Profiling relied on immunoSEQ multiplex PCR, and the TCRdb table lists in-frame clones only, not all of them. The sample contains 32,000 or so clones, approximately 89% of which appear only once. Sample: CD8+ T cells from peripheral blood mononuclear cells, taken in the second trimester of pregnancy. The receptors shown here come from a female donor with multiple sclerosis, enrolled in a pregnancy study.

This clone turned up a few times. The V call is TRBV5-1, the J call TRBJ2-1; 7 nucleotides line up with TRBD1. J was trimmed by 8 bases and V by 4 bases; bases with no gene match: 15. CDR1 is SGHRS and CDR2 is YFSETQ in the germline V gene. This CDR3 is built from 16 residues. CDR3 residues: CASSNRGEGAGDEQFF. The CDR3 nucleotides are TGCGCCAGCAGCAACCGTGGAGAGGGGGCTGGCGATGAGCAGTTCTTC.

This chain joins TRBV5-1 and TRBJ2-7; the match to TRBD1 covers 8 bases. The CDR3 contains 15 residues. The V segment lost 3 bases and the J segment 4 bases; nucleotides outside the gene matches: 9. The V gene's germline CDR1 is SGHRS and CDR2 YFSETQ. CDR3 coding DNA: TGCGCCAGCAGCTCCTTTCGGACAGGGAGGTACGAGCAGTACTTC. Amino acid sequence: CASSSFRTGRYEQYF.

The gene calls are TRBV4-1 and TRBJ2-5; D is undetermined. The V gene lost 1 base and the J gene lost 5 bases, with 20 bases spanning the gap. Germline V gives CDR1 MGHRA, CDR2 YSYEKL. The CDR3 spans 17 residues. The CDR3 sequence is CASSQGGSGGVSETQYF. CDR3 in DNA: TGCGCCAGCAGCCAAGGTGGATCGGGTGGAGTGTCGGAGACCCAGTACTTC.

This chain connects TRBV7-9 to TRBJ2-3; TRBD2 matches 12 bases. The V and J ends lost 1 base and 5 bases, in that order; junction bases with no gene match: 7. This CDR3 contains 17 residues. CDR1 SEHNR and CDR2 FQNEAQ come from the germline V gene (reference sequence). Written as DNA, the CDR3 is TGTGCCAGCAGCTTAGGGACTAGCGGGGATGCAGGAGATACGCAGTATTTT. This translates into CASSLGTSGDAGDTQYF.

The chain carries TRBV7-9 and TRBJ2-2; D gene ambiguous. V lost 2 bases and J lost 0, with 7 bases in between. The V gene's germline CDR1 is SEHNR and CDR2 FQNEAQ (reference sequence). The CDR3 sequence is 15 residues long. The CDR3 DNA reads as TGTGCCAGCAGCTTACCGGGTCCGAACACCGGGGAGCTGTTTTTT. It translates to CASSLPGPNTGELFF.

In its sample, this clone was seen once. V gene TRBV7-6 combines with J gene TRBJ1-4, with D maybe TRBD1 (6 bases). This CDR3 has 16 amino acids. The V end lost 4 bases, the J end lost 5 bases, and 17 bases lay between the germline ends. Germline CDR1 is SGHVS and CDR2 is FNYEAQ. The DNA of the CDR3 is TGTGCCAGCAGCTACCCCCCGGACAGATTAAATGAAAAACTGTTTTTT. It specifies CASSYPPDRLNEKLFF.